Listed below are T cell receptor beta chains from one sample, sequenced in a study of T cell responses to AZD1222 COVID-19 vaccine. The table came from immunoSEQ multiplex PCR; TCRdb's copy has only in-frame clones and leaves some out. This table has around 180,000 clones, roughly 94% appearing once. Sequencing used peripheral blood, obtained 28 days after the second AZD1222 dose. The receptors were sampled from an adult who received the AZD1222 COVID-19 vaccine. The CDR3 runs from the conserved cysteine through the conserved F or W. Fields, in order: clone size, J gene, D gene, V gene, CDR3 DNA, CDR3 protein. A D gene is named only where the DNA matches it firmly. The size field is filled for only some rows; it gives once, few, many or a size class.

>.|TRBJ1-3|.|TRBV28
TGTGCCAGCAGTTTTTTAGGGGAAGGAAACACCATATATTTT
CASSFLGEGNTIYF
>.|TRBJ1-3|TRBD1|TRBV19
TGTGCCAGTAGTACCCGGGACAGGGGCTCTGGAAACACCATATATTTT
CASSTRDRGSGNTIYF
>.|TRBJ2-7|.|TRBV6-5
TGTGCCAGCACCTCCTGGGGCGAGCAGTACTTC
CASTSWGEQYF
>.|TRBJ2-7|.|TRBV10-3
TGTGCCATCAGTGAGGGCAGCTCCTACGAGCAGTACTTC
CAISEGSSYEQYF
>once|TRBJ1-5|.|TRBV27
TGTGCCAGCAGTTTAAACCGGGACGGGTATCAGCCCCAGCATTTT
CASSLNRDGYQPQHF
>.|TRBJ1-1|.|TRBV27
TGTGCCAGCAGTTTAAACCCCCAGGGGTACACTGAAGCTTTCTTT
CASSLNPQGYTEAFF
>.|TRBJ2-7|.|TRBV7-2
TGTGCCAGCAGCTTACAGGGAAATTCTTACGAGCAGTACTTC
CASSLQGNSYEQYF
>.|TRBJ1-1|TRBD1|TRBV7-9
TGTGCCAGCAGCAAACGACAGGGTATGGACACTGAAGCTTTCTTT
CASSKRQGMDTEAFF
>.|TRBJ2-7|.|TRBV7-9
TGTGCCAGCACCTCAGGGGAGGGGTACGAGCAGTACTTC
CASTSGEGYEQYF
>.|TRBJ1-1|.|TRBV28
TGTGCCAGCCCTAGCGGAGACACTGAAGCTTTCTTT
CASPSGDTEAFF
>once|TRBJ1-4|.|TRBV6-6
TGTGCCAGCAGTTACTCGGTAGACAGTGAAAAACTGTTTTTT
CASSYSVDSEKLFF
>.|TRBJ2-5|.|TRBV10-2
TGCGCCAGCAGTTTTAATGATGTTAACCAAGAGACCCAGTACTTC
CASSFNDVNQETQYF
>.|TRBJ2-1|TRBD2|TRBV9
TGTGCCAGCAGCGGGCCCCTAGCGGGAGGGCAAGGGGAGCAGTTCTTC
CASSGPLAGGQGEQFF
>.|TRBJ1-1|.|TRBV6-5
TGTGCCAGCAGCCGCGGGGCTTACATGAACACTGAAGCTTTCTTT
CASSRGAYMNTEAFF
>.|TRBJ1-6|.|TRBV7-2
TGTGCCAGCAGCTTTAGGGCGAGGAGCTCCTATAATTCACCCCTCCACTTT
CASSFRARSSYNSPLHF
>.|TRBJ1-2|TRBD1|TRBV30
TGTGCCTGGGCCCCCGACAGGGGTGGCTACACCTTC
CAWAPDRGGYTF
>.|TRBJ1-5|.|TRBV2
TGTGCCAGCAGTGCTGACAGCCTACTTATCTATAGCAATCAGCCCCAGCATTTT
CASSADSLLIYSNQPQHF
>.|TRBJ2-1|.|TRBV19
TGTGCCACCAAAAGGGGGGCGGTCTACAATGAGCAGTTCTTC
CATKRGAVYNEQFF
>.|TRBJ2-7|.|TRBV11-2
TGTGCCAGCAGCTTCACCGGGACTTTTTCCTACGAGCAGTACTTC
CASSFTGTFSYEQYF
>.|TRBJ1-4|.|TRBV18
TGTGCCAGCTCACCAGGGGCTACTAATGAAAAACTGTTTTTT
CASSPGATNEKLFF
>.|TRBJ1-1|.|TRBV11-3
TGTGCCAGCAGCTTCTCAACCAACACTGAAGCTTTCTTT
CASSFSTNTEAFF
>.|TRBJ2-3|.|TRBV6-5
TGTGCCAGCAGGGGCACCAGCACAGATACGCAGTATTTT
CASRGTSTDTQYF
>once|TRBJ1-5|TRBD1|TRBV28
TGTGCCAGCAGTTTACCAGGGGGCCCAAATCAGCCCCAGCATTTT
CASSLPGGPNQPQHF
>.|TRBJ2-7|TRBD1|TRBV24-1
TGTGCCACCAGTGACTCCCGACAGGGAACCTCCTACGAGCAGTACTTC
CATSDSRQGTSYEQYF
>.|TRBJ2-5|.|TRBV18
TGTGCCAGCTCACCAGTTTTTCGGGAAACTTGGTACCAAGAGACCCAGTACTTC
CASSPVFRETWYQETQYF
>few|TRBJ2-2|.|TRBV6-1
TGTGCCAGCAGTGAAGCTCGACAGACCGGGGAGCTGTTTTTT
CASSEARQTGELFF
>.|TRBJ1-1|.|TRBV27
TGTGCCAGCAGTTTAGGGGCGCGGGCTGAAGCTTTCTTT
CASSLGARAEAFF